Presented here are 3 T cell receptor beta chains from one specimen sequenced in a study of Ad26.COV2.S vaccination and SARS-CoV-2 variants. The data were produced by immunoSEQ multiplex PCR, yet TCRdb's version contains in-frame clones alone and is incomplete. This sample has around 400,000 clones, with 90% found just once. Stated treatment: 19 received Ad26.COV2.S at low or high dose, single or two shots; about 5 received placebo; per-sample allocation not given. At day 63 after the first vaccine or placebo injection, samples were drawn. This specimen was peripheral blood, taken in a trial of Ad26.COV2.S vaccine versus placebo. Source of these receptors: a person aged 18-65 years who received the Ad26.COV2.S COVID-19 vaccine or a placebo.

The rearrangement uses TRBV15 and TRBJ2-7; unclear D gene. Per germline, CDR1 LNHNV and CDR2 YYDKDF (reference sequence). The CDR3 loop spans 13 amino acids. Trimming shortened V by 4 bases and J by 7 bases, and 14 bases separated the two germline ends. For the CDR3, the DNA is TGTGCCACCAGCACCGCCTACAGAAGGGAGCAGTACTTC. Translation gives CATSTAYRREQYF. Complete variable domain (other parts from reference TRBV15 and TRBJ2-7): DAMVIQNPRYQVTQFGKPVTLSCSQTLNHNVMYWYQQKSSQAPKLLFHYYDKDFNNEADTPDNFQSRRPNTSFCFLDIRSPGLGDTAMYLCATSTAYRREQYFGPGTRLTVT.

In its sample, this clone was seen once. CDR3 nucleotide sequence: TGTGCCAGAAGCTGCGGGACAGGGGATGTGGAGGAGCAGTACTTC. Translated: CARSCGTGDVEEQYF. The chain carries TRBV5-3 and TRBJ2-7; TRBD1 matches 10 bases. TRBV5-3 is identified as an open reading frame with a role that is uncertain. The CDR3 has 15 residues. V shed 3 bases, J shed 7 bases, and the junction held 10 bases outside the gene matches.

The CDR3 protein is CASSLATESSYEQYF. Written as DNA, the CDR3 is TGTGCCAGCAGCCTTGCGACAGAGAGCTCCTACGAGCAGTACTTC. This sequence joins TRBV9 and TRBJ2-7; maybe TRBD1 (5 bases). Germline V gene data show CDR1 as SGDLS and CDR2 as YYNGEE. Trimming pared 4 bases from V and 0 bases from J, leaving 14 bases between. The CDR3 is made up of 15 amino acids.